What follows describes a single T cell receptor beta chain. In the original analysis: Amplification from reference gene primers served as the basis for estimated nucleated cell counts. This table comes from immunoSEQ multiplex PCR, and its TCRdb copy is limited to in-frame clones, with some not included. The DNA was the basis for D and trimming; V, J and clone size are from that table. The sample lists about 210,000 clones, 70% to 90% occurring once. The V end lost 1 base, the J end lost 2 bases, and 9 bases lay between the germline ends. The germline V gene has CDR1 MNHEY and CDR2 SVGAGI. This CDR3 has 15 amino acids. This entry is derived from a study of blood T cell repertoires in COVID-19. Study overall: Samples taken during acute and convalescent COVID-19 were collected in the United States, Italy and Spain. T cells, B-cell-depleted T cells, or PBMCs supplied cDNA or gDNA.

The V call is TRBV6-5, the J call TRBJ1-5; D possibly corresponds to TRBD1 (5 bases). The receptor was isolated from a woman aged 50 to 60 with active or convalescent COVID-19. Sequencing was carried out using peripheral blood. Here the CDR3 DNA reads TGTGCCAGCAGTTACTTGCCAGGGCGCAATCAGCCCCAGCATTTT. Translated, it gives CASSYLPGRNQPQHF.